This T cell receptor beta chain was obtained from a study of T-cell reconstitution after alpha-beta-depleted transplantation in children. Study-level results: Several hundred expanded graft clones reportedly supplied alpha-beta T cells about two months after transplant. Fresh T-cell production supplied most of the T-cell counts and diversity seen one year after transplant. Several patients had high TCRbeta diversity at day 60; it came from surviving recipient T cells and thymic progenitors.

At least ten counts were recorded for this clonotype. As yet, its antigen is unknown. As it was prepared, the TCRbeta library received unique molecular identifiers. TCRdb recomputed calls from the PCR reads with MiXCR, one row per CDR3 protein. The sample records 97,000 or so distinct CDR3 sequences, 4.5% to 7.5% being singletons. Germline CDR1 SGHAT, CDR2 FQNNGV. After removal of 4 bases from V and 6 bases from J, the junction contained 19 bases not matched to a gene. The CDR3 has 18 residues. This clonotype originated in a female patient aged 2 to 10 who had a stem cell transplant for Fanconi anemia, so the T cells may come from the graft donor. The chain carries TRBV11-2 and TRBJ1-2; 8 bases line up with TRBD1. The source material was PBMCs, mostly from graft donor cells, sampled 60 days after TCRalphabeta/CD19-depleted stem cell transplant. CDR3 in DNA: TGTGCCAGCAGCTCGTCCTTGTACGAAGGAGGACAGGGTAATGGCTACACCTTC. Encoded protein: CASSSSLYEGGQGNGYTF.